This T cell receptor beta chain comes out of a study of beta chain features in type 1 diabetes. This CDR3 comprises 17 residues. J gave up 6 bases and V 1 base, and 11 bases lay outside the gene matches. Germline V lookup: CDR1 SGHAT, CDR2 FQNNGV. All of the isolated RNA was reverse transcribed, so expressed TCRB transcripts were sequenced. The method was immunoSEQ multiplex PCR; TCRdb's version includes in-frame clones alone and lacks a portion of them. The sample holds roughly 170,000 clones, about an eighth seen once. The chain uses TRBV11-2 and TRBJ2-1; TRBD2 matches at 8 bases. This clonotype was sampled from a woman under 30 in good health. Sequencing was performed on central memory CD4+ T cells from blood. The CDR3 is CASSLGSSGSRFNEQFF. The DNA for the CDR3 is TGTGCCAGCAGCTTAGGTAGCAGCGGGAGCCGGTTCAATGAGCAGTTCTTC.